This passage covers 15 T cell receptor beta chains from one sample sequenced in a study of PD-1 blockade in classical Hodgkin lymphoma. The assay was immunoSEQ multiplex PCR, and TCRdb's table has in-frame clones only and misses some. Of approximately 26,000 clones listed, roughly 71% were seen once; the top ten hold approximately 24%. Relapse after autologous stem cell transplantation occurred in every patient, and brentuximab vedotin exposure varied. The sample was peripheral blood mononuclear cells (PBMCs), taken before the second cycle of nivolumab. The source of these receptors is a human donor with classical Hodgkin lymphoma.

V and J are TRBV27 and TRBJ2-7, with TRBD2 as a possible D gene (6 bases). Germline V lookup: CDR1 MNHEY, CDR2 SMNVEV (reference sequence). Trimming cost V 0 bases and J 3 bases, with 15 bases left between them. The CDR3 sequence is 16 residues long. The CDR3 loop reads CASSLSFGSRYYEQYF. The DNA for the CDR3 is TGTGCCAGCAGTTTATCGTTCGGGAGTCGCTACTACGAGCAGTACTTC.

The chain links TRBV6-1 to TRBJ1-3; tentatively, D is TRBD1 (5 bases). Trimming cost V 4 bases and J 0 bases, with 10 bases left between them. Per the germline V gene, CDR1 is MNHNS and CDR2 is SASEGT. CDR3 size: 15 residues. The CDR3 DNA sequence: TGTGCCAGCAGTGGATATGGGACCTCTGGAAACACCATATATTTT. Translated: CASSGYGTSGNTIYF.

The chain links TRBV5-1 to TRBJ2-7; D unclear. The V and J ends lost 3 bases and 0 bases respectively, with 7 bases between them. Germline CDR1 SGHRS, CDR2 YFSETQ. The CDR3 extends over 13 amino acids. The CDR3 region has the DNA TGCGCCAGCAGCTCTCCGAGCTCCTACGAGCAGTACTTC. Translated, it gives CASSSPSSYEQYF.

V is TRBV25-1 and J is TRBJ2-1; D uncertain. The germline V gene has CDR1 MGHDK and CDR2 SYGVNS. This CDR3 has 12 amino acids. V was trimmed by 6 bases and J by 7 bases, leaving 10 bases between them. The CDR3 DNA reads as TGTGCCAGCAGCTTCCTGGGTAATGAGCAGTTCTTC. Translating it yields CASSFLGNEQFF.

The gene calls are TRBV10-3 and TRBJ2-1, with 12 bases lining up with TRBD2. This CDR3 has 17 residues. V lost 5 bases, J lost 3 bases, and 8 bases stayed unmatched. The germline CDR1 and CDR2 sequences are ENHRY and SYGVKD. This chain's CDR3 is CAISPQSGLAGYNEQFF. The CDR3 DNA sequence: TGTGCCATCAGTCCCCAATCGGGACTAGCGGGCTACAATGAGCAGTTCTTC.

The V gene is TRBV2, the J gene TRBJ1-1; D is possibly TRBD1 (6 bases). CDR1 is SNHLY and CDR2 is FYNNEI in the germline V gene. V lost 5 bases, J lost 7 bases, and 20 bases lay in between. This CDR3 is built from 15 residues. The CDR3 is CASSRALWTESEAFF. CDR3 bases: TGTGCCAGCAGTCGCGCCCTATGGACAGAGAGTGAAGCTTTCTTT.

This clone has a handful of counts. The chain links TRBV18 to TRBJ1-1; D is ambiguous. Trimming left V 1 base short and J 3 bases short, with 6 bases between. The CDR3 is 13 residues long. From germline, CDR1 is KGHSH and CDR2 LQKENI. DNA of the CDR3: TGTGCCAGCTCACCACAAGGTTACACTGAAGCTTTCTTT. This encodes CASSPQGYTEAFF.

The gene calls are TRBV19 and TRBJ1-2; 7 bases map to TRBD1. With V trimmed by 5 bases and J by 8 bases, 8 bases remained unmatched. Germline CDR1 LNHDA, CDR2 SQIVND (reference sequence). The CDR3 contains 13 residues. The CDR3 sequence is CASSFNTGDGYTF. CDR3 DNA: TGTGCCAGTAGTTTTAATACAGGGGACGGCTACACCTTC.

The chain links TRBV5-1 to TRBJ2-1, with 7 positions matching TRBD2. This CDR3 has 15 residues. V gave up 4 bases and J gave up 2 bases; unmatched junction bases: 6. Germline assignment: CDR1 SGHRS and CDR2 YFSETQ. Here the CDR3 reads CASSNGGVPYNEQFF. The CDR3, as DNA: TGCGCCAGCAGCAATGGGGGGGTCCCCTACAATGAGCAGTTCTTC.

The chain links TRBV9 to TRBJ1-1, with no clear D. The CDR3 consists of 14 residues. Germline lookup yields CDR1 SGDLS and CDR2 YYNGEE. Trimming cost V 4 bases and J 0 bases, with 10 bases left between them. CDR3 sequence reads: CASSSDNLNTEAFF. DNA for the CDR3: TGTGCCAGCAGCTCCGACAACTTGAACACTGAAGCTTTCTTT.

The V call is TRBV29-1, the J call TRBJ1-5; 12 bases agree with TRBD1. The CDR3 runs to 12 residues. Germline CDR1 is SQVTM and CDR2 is ANQGSEA. Losses at the gene ends were 6 bases for V and 6 bases for J; bases not matched to a gene: 0. CDR3 residues: CSVGQGAQPQHF. The CDR3 DNA reads TGCAGCGTGGGACAGGGGGCTCAGCCCCAGCATTTT. Filled out from reference TRBV29-1 and TRBJ1-5, the complete variable domain reads SAVISQKPSRDICQRGTSLTIQCQVDSQVTMMFWYRQQPGQSLTLIATANQGSEATYESGFVIDKFPISRPNLTFSTLTVSNMSPEDSSIYLCSVGQGAQPQHFGDGTRLSIL.

The chain recombines TRBV4-1 with TRBJ2-2, with 9 bases fitting TRBD1. The CDR3 totals 15 residues. The junction had 5 bases not matched to a gene; V was cut back by 3 bases and J by 6 bases. CDR1 and CDR2 (germline): MGHRA, YSYEKL. The CDR3: CASSHGDRVAGELFF. CDR3 bases: TGCGCCAGCAGCCACGGGGACAGGGTGGCCGGGGAGCTGTTTTTT.

This clone was observed a few times. This chain uses TRBV30 with TRBJ1-5; TRBD1 matches 9 bases. CDR3 length equals 13 residues. The junction had 3 bases not matched to a gene; V was cut back by 2 bases and J by 7 bases. Germline V gene lookup returns CDR1 GTSNPN and CDR2 SVGIG (reference sequence). The CDR3 protein is CAWSTGGEQPQHF. CDR3 DNA: TGTGCCTGGAGTACAGGGGGCGAGCAGCCCCAGCATTTT.

The chain links TRBV7-6 to TRBJ1-3; D not certain. Germline CDR1 SGHVS, CDR2 FNYEAQ. CDR3 length equals 16 residues. Trimming stripped 5 bases from V and 1 base from J, with 15 bases between. The CDR3 nucleotides read TGTGCCAGCAGCACTGCGTTAGGCCCTTCTGGAAACACCATATATTTT. Translation gives CASSTALGPSGNTIYF.

The V and J genes are TRBV28 and TRBJ1-5; tentative D call: TRBD1 (5 bases). Germline loops: CDR1 MDHEN, CDR2 SYDVKM. The CDR3 has 14 amino acids. Trimming took 3 bases from V and 5 from J, leaving 11 bases between them. The CDR3, as DNA: TGTGCCAGCAGTTTGCTGCTGGGGGATCAGCCCCAGCATTTT. Amino acid sequence: CASSLLLGDQPQHF.